These T cell receptor beta chains were read from a single sample in a study of blood T cell repertoires in COVID-19. Assay: immunoSEQ multiplex PCR; the TCRdb copy retains only in-frame clones and omits some. The data show 150,000 or so clones, with 84% seen just once and roughly 34% held by the top ten. Sequences were obtained from peripheral blood. The receptors come from a human donor in a cohort sampled during active COVID-19. The CDR3 runs from the conserved cysteine through the conserved F or W. The D gene is left open where the match is weak. Size values are once, few and many counts, or a class for expanded clones, and some rows have none.

D	length	V	size	J	DNA	CDR3
-	14	TRBV3-1/TRBV3-2	-	TRBJ1-2	TGTGCCAGCAGCCCCCGGGGGGGTAACTATGGCTACACCTTC	CASSPRGGNYGYTF
-	16	TRBV6-5	-	TRBJ2-7	TGTGCCAGCAGTTACTCGGTTGAGCGGGTAGGCCACGAGCAGTACTTC	CASSYSVERVGHEQYF
TRBD2	14	TRBV10-3	once	TRBJ2-3	TGTGCCTCCAGACTAGCGGACCGCACAGATACGCAGTATTTT	CASRLADRTDTQYF
TRBD1	13	TRBV28	-	TRBJ2-7	TGTGCCAGCAGTTTACAGGGGGCCGGCCGGCATCACTTC	CASSLQGAGRHHF
TRBD1	16	TRBV5-5	-	TRBJ1-1	TGTGCCAGCAGTCCTACCGGGACAGGGGTGAACACTGAAGCTTTCTTT	CASSPTGTGVNTEAFF
-	16	TRBV5-1	few	TRBJ1-1	TGCGCCAGCAGCTTGGCCTCGGCAGGTGGGAACACTGAAGCTTTCTTT	CASSLASAGGNTEAFF
TRBD2	17	TRBV9	-	TRBJ2-3	TGTGCCAGCAGCGTAGGGACTAGCGGGGGGGCTAAAGATACGCAGTATTTT	CASSVGTSGGAKDTQYF
-	13	TRBV3-1/TRBV3-2	-	TRBJ2-5	TGTGCCAGCAGCCGAGGGATTGGGGAGACCCAGTACTTC	CASSRGIGETQYF
TRBD1	17	TRBV18	-	TRBJ2-4	TGTGCCAGCTCACTTGGGACAGCCTCCGGGGTTAAAAACATTCAGTACTTC	CASSLGTASGVKNIQYF
-	13	TRBV14	-	TRBJ1-3	TGTGCCAGCAGCCAGGGCCGTTGGAACACCATATATTTT	CASSQGRWNTIYF
-	14	TRBV5-4	-	TRBJ2-7	TGTGCCAGCAGCCGGAACCGGGGATCCTACGAGCAGTACTTC	CASSRNRGSYEQYF
TRBD1	16	TRBV19	-	TRBJ2-2	TGTGCCAGTAGTCCACCCGGGACAGGGAGTACCGGGGAGCTGTTTTTT	CASSPPGTGSTGELFF
-	17	TRBV3-1/TRBV3-2	-	TRBJ1-2	TGTGCCAGCAGCCAAGATTTCCCAGGGGATCCTCCCTATGGCTACACCTTC	CASSQDFPGDPPYGYTF
-	14	TRBV6-5	-	TRBJ1-3	TGTGCCAGCGTCCTCGGGGGAACTGGAAACACCATATATTTT	CASVLGGTGNTIYF
TRBD2	16	TRBV6-2/TRBV6-3	-	TRBJ2-3	TGTGCCAGCAGTTCGACTAGCGGGGGTGGCACAGATACGCAGTATTTT	CASSSTSGGGTDTQYF
-	14	TRBV7-9	-	TRBJ2-5	TGTGCCAGCAGCTTAACAGGGACCGTGAAGACCCAGTACTTC	CASSLTGTVKTQYF
TRBD1	14	TRBV7-3	-	TRBJ1-1	TGTGCCAGCAGCTTAGACAGGGTCGGGGGTGAAGCTTTCTTT	CASSLDRVGGEAFF
TRBD1	14	TRBV2	-	TRBJ2-1	TGTGCCAGCAGCCGACAGGGAAGGGGCAATGAGCAGTTCTTC	CASSRQGRGNEQFF
-	14	TRBV19	-	TRBJ1-1	TGTGCCAGTAGTTCTCGGGCTACGGGAACTGAAGCTTTCTTT	CASSSRATGTEAFF
-	13	TRBV7-5	few	TRBJ1-2	TGTGTCAGAAGCTTAGCGGGAGAATATGGCTACACCTTC	CVRSLAGEYGYTF
TRBD1	15	TRBV30	few	TRBJ2-7	TGTGCCTGGAGTGTACTCCCCGGGACAGGCTCCGAGCAGTACTTC	CAWSVLPGTGSEQYF
-	14	TRBV5-6	few	TRBJ2-5	TGTGCCAGCAGCTTGCCCGGGGTCGGGGAGACCCAGTACTTC	CASSLPGVGETQYF
TRBD2	15	TRBV10-3	-	TRBJ2-7	TGTGCCATCAGTGATACCCCCCTAGCGGGGGTCGAGCAGTACTTC	CAISDTPLAGVEQYF
TRBD2	15	TRBV9	-	TRBJ2-5	TGTGCCAGCAGCGTGGGTCCGGGGGGCCAAGAGACCCAGTACTTC	CASSVGPGGQETQYF
TRBD1	13	TRBV19	-	TRBJ1-2	TGTGCCAGTAGTAGCACAGGGGGCGGGGGCTACACCTTC	CASSSTGGGGYTF
-	17	TRBV4-1	-	TRBJ2-5	TGCGCCAGCAGCCAAGGGTGGGGCAGGATGGGCGAAGAGACCCAGTACTTC	CASSQGWGRMGEETQYF
-	15	TRBV5-1	-	TRBJ1-1	TGCGCCAGCAGCTTGGGAGAGACAGGGAACACTGAAGCTTTCTTT	CASSLGETGNTEAFF
-	13	TRBV11-3	-	TRBJ2-7	TGTGCCAGCTCGGAGGGGTATTCCTACGAGCAGTACTTC	CASSEGYSYEQYF
TRBD1	13	TRBV10-3	-	TRBJ1-1	TGTGCCATCGCCACAGGGGCGAACACTGAAGCTTTCTTT	CAIATGANTEAFF
TRBD2	15	TRBV4-1	-	TRBJ2-1	TGCGCCAGCAGCCAAGTAGCGGGCAGATACAATGAGCAGTTCTTC	CASSQVAGRYNEQFF
-	14	TRBV7-9	-	TRBJ2-7	TGTGCCAGCAGCTTAGGAGGGGGACCCTACGAGCAGTACTTC	CASSLGGGPYEQYF
TRBD1	13	TRBV2	many	TRBJ2-5	TGTGCCAGCATGACAAGGGGGCGGGAGACCCAGTACTTC	CASMTRGRETQYF
-	12	TRBV28	-	TRBJ1-1	TGTGCCAGCGAAGGGGCGCCGGCTGAAGCTTTCTTT	CASEGAPAEAFF
TRBD1	15	TRBV19	-	TRBJ1-6	TGTGCCAGTAGAGGGATAGGGCAGGGGGATTCACCCCTCCACTTT	CASRGIGQGDSPLHF
-	18	TRBV15	-	TRBJ1-2	TGTGCCACCAGCAGTGACCCGGGACGGGGGGATGTTAACTATGGCTACACCTTC	CATSSDPGRGDVNYGYTF
-	13	TRBV7-2	-	TRBJ2-2	TGTGCCAGCAGCCACCGGGACACCGGGGAGCTGTTTTTT	CASSHRDTGELFF
-	14	TRBV9	-	TRBJ1-2	TGTGCCAGCAGCGTAGACAGGTCGCACTATGGCTACACCTTC	CASSVDRSHYGYTF
-	15	TRBV18	-	TRBJ1-3	TGTGCCAGCTCACTACAGCAGGGCTCTGGAAACACCATATATTTT	CASSLQQGSGNTIYF
TRBD1	17	TRBV7-2	-	TRBJ2-7	TGTGCCAGCAGCTTAAATGGTGGGGGACAGGGTTTATACGAGCAGTACTTC	CASSLNGGGQGLYEQYF
TRBD1	16	TRBV6-2/TRBV6-3	-	TRBJ2-2	TGTGCCAGCAGTTACCGGGACAGGGGTTTTGGCGGGGAGCTGTTTTTT	CASSYRDRGFGGELFF
-	15	TRBV6-6	-	TRBJ2-7	TGTGCCAGCAGTTACGATCAGGGGCGCTCCTACGAGCAGTACTTC	CASSYDQGRSYEQYF
TRBD1	15	TRBV5-6	-	TRBJ1-1	TGTGCCAGCAGCTCCAACAGGGGAGGAGGCACTGAAGCTTTCTTT	CASSSNRGGGTEAFF
TRBD2	15	TRBV7-9	few	TRBJ2-7	TGTGCCAGCAGCTCCCGGACTAGCGGGGGTTACGAGCAGTACTTC	CASSSRTSGGYEQYF
-	15	TRBV2	-	TRBJ1-3	TGTGCCAGCAGTAAAACAGGGAGCTCTGGAAACACCATATATTTT	CASSKTGSSGNTIYF
-	12	TRBV7-2	once	TRBJ1-2	TGTGCCAGCAGCCTCCAGGGGTATGGCTACACCTTC	CASSLQGYGYTF
-	15	TRBV28	-	TRBJ2-7	TGTGCCAGCAGTTCGATGGACGGACTTTCCTACGAGCAGTACTTC	CASSSMDGLSYEQYF
-	14	TRBV7-8	-	TRBJ2-7	TGTGCCAGCAGCTTAATTAGTTCCTACTACGAGCAGTACTTC	CASSLISSYYEQYF
-	15	TRBV5-1	-	TRBJ1-4	TGCGCCAGCAGCTTGAGCGTATATCGAGCTGAAAAACTGTTTTTT	CASSLSVYRAEKLFF
-	11	TRBV14	-	TRBJ1-1	TGTGCCAGCAGCCAAGATTTGGGAGTTTTCTTT	CASSQDLGVFF
-	14	TRBV4-2	-	TRBJ1-2	TGTGCCAGCAGCCAACTGCCGTCGGAGTCTGGCTACACCTTC	CASSQLPSESGYTF
TRBD1	14	TRBV6-5	-	TRBJ1-1	TGTGCCAGCTACCCAGGGACAGGGGCGACTGAAGCTTTCTTT	CASYPGTGATEAFF